This passage covers 23 T cell receptor beta chains from one sample sequenced in a study of blood T cells in healthy people across ages. Primed by a sample-barcoded 5' primer and a J-beta primer mix, a second PCR proceeded for 7 to 11 cycles. TCRdb analysed the 5' RACE reads with MiXCR anew, one entry per CDR3 protein. The table shows about 1 million distinct CDR3 sequences, with approximately 26% occurring only once. The same data also went into a second study, on T cells of mothers and their children.

The sequenced sample was blood. The receptor set was obtained from a girl aged 2-10 years in good health.

This clonotype was recorded a few times. The chain recombines TRBV12-3 or TRBV12-4 with TRBJ1-4; tentatively, D is TRBD1 (6 bases). Deletions cut 4 bases from V and 7 bases from J, with 13 bases between. The CDR3 loop spans 14 amino acids. The DNA of the CDR3 is TGTGCCAGCAGTTGGGAGGTCAGGGGTGAAAAACTGTTTTTT. Translation gives CASSWEVRGEKLFF.

The V and J genes are TRBV6-5 and TRBJ1-1; TRBD1 agrees at 7 bases. The ends lost 5 bases at V and 4 bases at J; junction bases unmatched: 7. This CDR3 is 14 amino acids long. Germline V gene lookup returns CDR1 MNHEY and CDR2 SVGAGI. CDR3 in DNA: TGTGCCAGCAGTGTAACAGGGGCGAGCACTGAAGCTTTCTTT. Translated, it gives CASSVTGASTEAFF.

This clonotype was picked up many times. V is TRBV4-3 and J is TRBJ2-7; perhaps TRBD1 as D (6 bases). Looked up from germline, CDR1 is LGHNA and CDR2 is YSLEER. The CDR3 loop spans 15 amino acids. Trimming removed 0 bases from V and 0 bases from J, with 9 bases in between. The CDR3 nucleotides are TGCGCCAGCAGCCAAGATCTAGGGGGCTCCTACGAGCAGTACTTC. It is translated as CASSQDLGGSYEQYF.

This clonotype was counted only a few times. V and J are TRBV2 and TRBJ2-4; either TRBD1 or TRBD2 may supply D (6 bases each). Germline-derived CDR1 and CDR2 are SNHLY and FYNNEI. The germline V and J ends were trimmed by 3 bases and 3 bases, with 12 bases remaining between them. CDR3 length: 15 amino acids. The CDR3 nucleotides read TGTGCCAGCAGTGAGGAGGGGGTCGGCAAAAACATTCAGTACTTC. Protein product: CASSEEGVGKNIQYF.

A few counts support this clonotype. The chain is built from TRBV7-9 and TRBJ2-1; a weak D match, TRBD2 (6 bases). CDR1 is SEHNR, CDR2 FQNEAQ, per germline (reference sequence). The V end was cut by 5 bases, the J end by 3 bases, with 14 bases between. This CDR3 contains 15 residues. CDR3 DNA: TGTGCCAGCAGCCACCGGGAGAGGATCTACAATGAGCAGTTCTTC. This codes for CASSHRERIYNEQFF.

This clonotype was seen at least ten times. The chain combines TRBV4-1 with TRBJ2-1; weak D call: TRBD1 (5 bases). The CDR3 has 14 amino acids. Germline loops: CDR1 MGHRA, CDR2 YSYEKL. Trimming pared 1 base from V and 7 bases from J, leaving 11 bases between. DNA for the CDR3: TGCGCCAGCAGCCAAGTTGTCAGGGCGAATGAGCAGTTCTTC. Its protein is CASSQVVRANEQFF.

The chain uses TRBV29-1 and TRBJ2-2; no definite D call. This CDR3 region has 14 residues. Trimming took 2 bases from V and 4 from J, leaving 11 bases between them. CDR1 and CDR2 (germline): SQVTM, ANQGSEA. CDR3 region: CSVERVLGTGELFF. The CDR3 nucleotides read TGCAGCGTTGAAAGGGTACTGGGCACCGGGGAGCTGTTTTTT.

This clonotype was recorded a few times. This rearrangement joins TRBV28 to TRBJ2-5; TRBD2 aligns across 8 bases. Trimming removed 2 bases from V and 5 bases from J; junction bases left unmatched: 10. Per germline, CDR1 MDHEN and CDR2 SYDVKM. The CDR3 covers 16 residues. The CDR3 protein is CASSLPGLGDVETQYF. The CDR3 nucleotides are TGTGCCAGCAGTTTACCGGGACTAGGGGACGTTGAGACCCAGTACTTC.

V is TRBV11-2 and J is TRBJ2-1, with unresolved D. V dropped 0 bases and J dropped 7 bases, with 16 bases sitting between them. Germline lookup yields CDR1 SGHAT and CDR2 FQNNGV. CDR3 size: 16 residues. The CDR3 DNA reads TGTGCCAGCAGCTTAGATGTCGGCCCCCTAGAGAATGAGCAGTTCTTC. Its protein product is CASSLDVGPLENEQFF.

The V and J genes are TRBV5-6 and TRBJ2-7; 8 nucleotides line up with TRBD1. This CDR3 comprises 15 residues. From germline, CDR1 is SGHDT and CDR2 YYEEEE. The J segment lost 2 bases and the V segment lost 4 bases, leaving 8 bases of the junction unmatched. CDR3 sequence: CASSAGTGQTYEQYF. CDR3 in DNA: TGTGCCAGCAGCGCAGGGACAGGCCAAACCTACGAGCAGTACTTC.

The chain links TRBV5-1 to TRBJ1-2, with unresolved D. There are 15 residues in the CDR3. Deletions cut 5 bases from V and 8 bases from J, with 22 bases between. Germline values: CDR1 SGHRS, CDR2 YFSETQ. This chain's CDR3 is CASRNELIKVSGYTF. The CDR3 DNA reads TGCGCCAGCAGAAACGAACTAATCAAGGTCTCGGGCTACACCTTC.

The gene calls are TRBV21-1 and TRBJ1-4. TRBV21-1 counts as a pseudogene. The CDR3 runs to 17 residues. The CDR3: CASSKAWGRRTNEKLFF. In DNA, the CDR3 is TGTGCCAGCAGCAAAGCGTGGGGGAGGAGGACTAATGAAAAACTGTTTTTT.

In its sample, this clonotype was seen a few times. The CDR3 DNA follows: TGTGCCAGCGGGGATAGCTCACCCCTCCACTTT. Protein product: CASGDSSPLHF. The chain links TRBV12-3 or TRBV12-4 to TRBJ1-6; no reliable D call. V lost 8 bases to trimming and J lost 10 bases, with 9 bases between them. This CDR3 is built from 11 residues.

This clonotype turned up a few times. The chain employs TRBV20-1 and TRBJ2-5; D is uncertain. The J call may be mistaken, given a closer DNA end match to TRBJ2-7. This CDR3 is 10 amino acids long. Germline loops: CDR1 DFQATT, CDR2 SNEGSKA (reference sequence). The CDR3, as DNA: TGCAGTGCTCTTGGAGCCGAGCAGTACTTC. It translates to CSALGAEQYF.

This clonotype was recorded a few times. The rearrangement joins TRBV7-2 to TRBJ2-1; D perhaps matches TRBD2 (7 bases). Germline V gene lookup returns CDR1 SGHTA and CDR2 FQGNSA. The CDR3 runs 17 residues. The germline V and J ends were trimmed by 5 bases and 6 bases, with 23 bases remaining between them. The CDR3 DNA sequence: TGTGCCAGCAGCGGGCGGGGGCTAGGACGGTCTTCCAATGAGCAGTTCTTC. Protein product: CASSGRGLGRSSNEQFF.

This chain links TRBV4-1 with TRBJ1-1; D is unresolved. Germline assignment: CDR1 MGHRA and CDR2 YSYEKL. Trimming pared 0 bases from V and 2 bases from J, leaving 10 bases between. The CDR3 has 15 residues. CDR3 sequence reads: CASSQENRENTEAFF. DNA for the CDR3: TGCGCCAGCAGCCAAGAGAACAGAGAAAACACTGAAGCTTTCTTT.

This clonotype was found a few times. The chain is built from TRBV6-6 and TRBJ1-1, with TRBD1 matching over 7 bases. There are 13 residues in the CDR3. The junction had 6 bases not matched to a gene; V was cut back by 5 bases and J by 6 bases. Germline V gene lookup returns CDR1 MNHNY and CDR2 SVGAGI (reference sequence). The CDR3 DNA reads TGTGCCAGCAGTCGACAGGGTGTTCCTGAAGCTTTCTTT. It translates to CASSRQGVPEAFF.

V is TRBV12-3 or TRBV12-4 and J is TRBJ2-2; 10 nucleotides match TRBD2. J was trimmed by 4 bases and V by 6 bases; bases with no gene match: 8. The CDR3 is 16 amino acids. The CDR3 here is CASSSRTSGLTGELFF. The DNA of the CDR3 is TGTGCCAGCAGCTCCCGGACTAGCGGTCTCACCGGGGAGCTGTTTTTT.

This clonotype has more than one count but fewer than ten. This sequence joins TRBV20-1 and TRBJ2-5; D unresolved. Trimming took off 6 bases at V and 2 bases at J, with 19 bases between the two ends. The CDR3 extends over 15 amino acids. CDR1 is DFQATT and CDR2 is SNEGSKA in the germline V gene (reference sequence). As DNA, the CDR3 is TGCAGTGCACGTACCGGGTCCCACGCTCAAGAGACCCAGTACTTC. Protein: CSARTGSHAQETQYF.

This clonotype was counted only a few times. This chain uses TRBV4-1 with TRBJ2-7; possible D gene TRBD2, 6 bases. The CDR3 runs to 12 residues. Between the trimmed V and J ends, which lost 3 bases and 7 bases, there was a span of 10 bases. The germline V gene encodes CDR1 MGHRA and CDR2 YSYEKL. CDR3 DNA: TGCGCCAGCAGCCACCTGGCGGGGGAGCAGTACTTC. Translation gives CASSHLAGEQYF.

The chain is built from TRBV24-1 and TRBJ2-7; TRBD2 might be the D (7 bases). There are 14 residues in the CDR3. The germline gives CDR1 KGHDR, CDR2 SFDVKD. The V end lost 7 bases, the J end lost 0 bases, and 12 bases lay between the germline ends. CDR3 nucleotide sequence: TGTGCCACCAGCCCGGGGGGCTACTCCTACGAGCAGTACTTC. Translated, it gives CATSPGGYSYEQYF.

This clonotype was counted only a few times. This chain connects TRBV6-2 or TRBV6-3 to TRBJ1-1, with 10 bases aligning to TRBD1. This CDR3 has 17 residues. The V and J ends lost 2 bases and 3 bases, in that order; junction bases with no gene match: 9. From germline, CDR1 is MNHEY and CDR2 SVGEGT. CDR3 sequence: CASSYGGTGAFDTEAFF. CDR3 coding DNA: TGTGCCAGCAGTTACGGGGGGACAGGGGCTTTTGACACTGAAGCTTTCTTT.

This sequence joins TRBV4-1 and TRBJ2-5; D is perhaps TRBD1 (6 bases). The closer fit of TRBJ2-7 to the DNA end suggests the J call may be wrong. The CDR3 totals 16 residues. In germline, CDR1 is MGHRA, CDR2 YSYEKL. In DNA form, the CDR3 reads TGCGCCAGCAGCCAATCGACGAGGGGGAGACTTTACGAGCAGTACTTC. Translation gives CASSQSTRGRLYEQYF.